Listed below are T cell receptor beta chains from one sample, sequenced in a study of blood T cell repertoires in COVID-19. TCRdb's table, derived via immunoSEQ multiplex PCR, lists solely in-frame clones and lacks some. The sample records about 140,000 clones, around 85% being singletons. The sample consisted of peripheral blood. The receptors were gathered from a human donor in a cohort sampled during active COVID-19. Both conserved end residues are part of each CDR3. A D gene is named only where the DNA matches it firmly. Clone size is given for some rows only: seen once, a few or many times, or a class if the clone is expanded.

>TRBD2|-|TRBV7-9|TRBJ2-1
CASSPGLAENNEQFF
TGTGCCAGCAGCCCCGGACTAGCGGAAAACAATGAGCAGTTCTTC
>TRBD2|-|TRBV14|TRBJ2-2
CASSRGLPTGELFF
TGTGCCAGCAGCCGGGGACTACCAACCGGGGAGCTGTTTTTT
>-|-|TRBV3-1/TRBV3-2|TRBJ2-5
CASSQRGLASQETQYF
TGTGCCAGCAGCCAAAGGGGGCTAGCGTCACAAGAGACCCAGTACTTC
>-|-|TRBV30|TRBJ2-7
CAWPSLSQTLRDTKSYEQYF
TGTGCCTGGCCCTCCTTGTCCCAAACCCTCCGGGACACCAAATCCTACGAGCAGTACTTC
>-|-|TRBV29-1|TRBJ2-7
CSVESDSYEQYF
TGCAGCGTCGAATCGGACAGCTACGAGCAGTACTTC
>-|-|TRBV28|TRBJ1-5
CAATGSSNQPQHF
TGTGCCGCGACGGGGAGCTCCAATCAGCCCCAGCATTTT
>TRBD1|once|TRBV23-1|TRBJ1-1
CASSQFDRAMNTEAFF
TGCGCCAGCAGTCAATTTGACAGGGCGATGAACACTGAAGCTTTCTTT
>TRBD1|-|TRBV6-1|TRBJ1-4
CASSDGDRDNEKLFF
TGTGCCAGCAGTGATGGGGACAGGGATAATGAAAAACTGTTTTTT
>-|-|TRBV29-1|TRBJ1-2
CSVKEGFHGYTF
TGCAGCGTCAAAGAGGGTTTTCATGGCTACACCTTC
>-|few|TRBV2|TRBJ2-7
CASSRMPGATYEQYF
TGTGCCAGCAGTAGAATGCCAGGGGCTACCTACGAGCAGTACTTC
>-|-|TRBV12-3/TRBV12-4|TRBJ1-2
CASSLRDYGYTF
TGTGCCAGCAGCCTCAGGGACTATGGCTACACCTTC
>-|-|TRBV21-1|TRBJ2-1
CASRPDRGLRNEQFF
TGTGCCAGCAGGCCCGACAGGGGGCTTAGGAATGAGCAGTTCTTC
>-|once|TRBV21-1|TRBJ2-5
CASSKSIRQETQYF
TGTGCCAGCAGCAAATCTATCCGCCAAGAGACCCAGTACTTC
>TRBD2|-|TRBV9|TRBJ2-7
CASSVGGTSDEEQYF
TGTGCCAGCAGCGTAGGAGGGACTAGCGACGAGGAGCAGTACTTC
>-|once|TRBV7-9|TRBJ2-7
CASSPAGPYEQYF
TGTGCCAGCAGCCCAGCGGGCCCCTACGAGCAGTACTTC
>-|once|TRBV19|TRBJ1-2
CASSIGLPYGYTF
TGTGCCAGTAGTATCGGACTGCCCTATGGCTACACCTTC
>TRBD2|-|TRBV7-9|TRBJ2-3
CASSLEAAGLPQDTQYF
TGTGCCAGCAGCTTAGAGGCAGCGGGACTCCCCCAGGATACGCAGTATTTT
>-|-|TRBV6-2/TRBV6-3|TRBJ1-2
CASSPDLLGYGYTF
TGTGCCAGCAGTCCCGATCTACTTGGCTATGGCTACACCTTC
>-|-|TRBV7-9|TRBJ1-5
CASSLWSGKGNQPQHF
TGTGCCAGCAGCTTATGGTCGGGGAAGGGCAATCAGCCCCAGCATTTT
>TRBD1|-|TRBV13|TRBJ1-5
CASSRGPGTGHEPQHF
TGTGCCAGCAGCCGAGGCCCCGGGACAGGCCACGAGCCCCAGCATTTT
>-|-|TRBV28|TRBJ2-7
CASSSPGEYEQYF
TGTGCCAGCAGTTCCCCCGGGGAGTACGAGCAGTACTTC
>TRBD1|-|TRBV27|TRBJ2-7
CASSLLWTGGNEQYF
TGTGCCAGCAGTTTATTGTGGACAGGGGGCAACGAGCAGTACTTC
>TRBD1|-|TRBV6-5|TRBJ2-3
CASSLGQGPSTDTQYF
TGTGCCAGCAGTTTGGGACAGGGCCCGAGCACAGATACGCAGTATTTT